This T cell receptor beta chain was documented in a study of cytomegalovirus exposure and HLA in healthy donors. Study context: From donors who were HLA-typed, an early data release held 81 million or so unique TCRs.

Study results and limitations: Earlier results showed most TCR beta V segments being productive about 90% or about 30% of the time. Roughly even sequencing depth across donors was the assumption behind the presence/absence analyses.

A word on this clone: Its target is not known.

V lost 5 bases and J 7 bases, leaving 17 bases between the germline ends. CDR1 is SGHAT and CDR2 is FQNNGV in the germline V gene. The CDR3 loop spans 15 amino acids. 13 Jbeta primers and 60 Vbeta primers were used for the PCR. Produced via immunoSEQ multiplex PCR; TCRdb's table is partial and in-frame only. Of over 80,000 clones in the sample, 73% were seen once. The genes are TRBV11-2 and TRBJ2-2, with a weak D call TRBD2 (5 bases). Sequencing was done on a sample of PBMCs. This TCR was sampled from a man aged 35 to 55 in good health and CMV-seronegative. CDR3 nucleotide sequence: TGTGCCAGCAGCCGATTCGTCGGGGTGAGCGGGGAGCTGTTTTTT. It specifies CASSRFVGVSGELFF.